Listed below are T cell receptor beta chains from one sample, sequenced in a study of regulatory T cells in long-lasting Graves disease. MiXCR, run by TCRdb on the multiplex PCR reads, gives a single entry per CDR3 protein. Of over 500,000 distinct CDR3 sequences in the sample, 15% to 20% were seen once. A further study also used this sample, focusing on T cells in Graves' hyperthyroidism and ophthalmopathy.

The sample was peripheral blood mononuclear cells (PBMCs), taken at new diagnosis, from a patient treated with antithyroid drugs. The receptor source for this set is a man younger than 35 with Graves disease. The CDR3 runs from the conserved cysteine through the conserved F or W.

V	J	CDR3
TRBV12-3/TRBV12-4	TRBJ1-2	CASSFSGNNYGYTF
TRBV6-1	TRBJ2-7	CASMARLGPYEQYF
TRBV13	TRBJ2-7	CASSQQGGHEQYF
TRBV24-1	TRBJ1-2	CATSDILDSNSNYGYTF
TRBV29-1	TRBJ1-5	CSVGTNSNQPQHF
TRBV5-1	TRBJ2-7	CASSLAKGAAYEQYF
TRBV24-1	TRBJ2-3	CATRAGPSTDTQYF
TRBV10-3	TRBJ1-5	CAIQGNGNQPQHF
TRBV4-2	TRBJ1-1	CASSPPREGAFF
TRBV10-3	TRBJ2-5	CAISESSAGRETQYF
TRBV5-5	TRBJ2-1	CASSESASYNEQFF
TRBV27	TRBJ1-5	CASRIGGGPQHF
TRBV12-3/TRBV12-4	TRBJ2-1	CASSPGLRVYEQFF
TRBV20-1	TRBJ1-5	CSARNDRGPNQPQHF
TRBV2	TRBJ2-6	CASRPSSGRSLWGANVLTF
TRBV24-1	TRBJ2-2	CATSDMGVDTGELFF
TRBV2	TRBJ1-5	CASRTDPKGLQPQHF
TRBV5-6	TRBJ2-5	CASSSAFAGERETQYF
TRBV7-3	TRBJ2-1	CASSVDRVEEYNEQFF
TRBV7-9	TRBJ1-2	CASSLDQQSFYGYTF
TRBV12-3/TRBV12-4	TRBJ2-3	CASSSQSGLPDTQYF
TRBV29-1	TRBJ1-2	CSVSQRGRGPHYGYTF
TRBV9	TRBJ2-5	CASSVEAGGGWETQYF
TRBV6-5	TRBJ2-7	CASSYDWTGTPEEQYF
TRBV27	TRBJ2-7	CASSLSPLHSHEQYF
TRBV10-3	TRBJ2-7	CAISDPGQGLYEQYF
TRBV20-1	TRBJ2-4	CSAPGGLGGAAKNIQYF
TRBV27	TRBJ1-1	CASSLQGQAAITEAFF
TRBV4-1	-	CASSPPGQGAKTQYF
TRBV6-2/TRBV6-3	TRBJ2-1	CASSPLGWRHEQFF
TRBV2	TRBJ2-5	CASDRDGETQYF
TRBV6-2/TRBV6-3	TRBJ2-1	CASSYSSGDYNEQFF
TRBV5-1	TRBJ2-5	CASSSRLAGHEETQYF
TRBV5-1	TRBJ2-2	CASSFNRDRVRELFF
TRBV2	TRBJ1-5	CASRKGGGAGYSNQPQHF
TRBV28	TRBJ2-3	CASNQGGLARVTDTQYF
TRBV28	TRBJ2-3	CASSLRSSTDTQYF
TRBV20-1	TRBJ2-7	CSARRTSGRVWEQYF
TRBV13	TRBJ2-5	CASSLKGGQETQYF
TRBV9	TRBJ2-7	CASSVEPGATEQYF
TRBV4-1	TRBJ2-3	CASSQERSGRTRTDTQYF
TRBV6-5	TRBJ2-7	CASSYMGSDYEQYF
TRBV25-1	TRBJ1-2	CASSEGIGALGYTF
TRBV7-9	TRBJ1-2	CASPRGPDRGYTF
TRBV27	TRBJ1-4	CASSLSSLEKLFF
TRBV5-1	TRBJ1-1	CASSSRTDTEAFF
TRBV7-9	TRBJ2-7	CAGSLLGQGHYEQYF
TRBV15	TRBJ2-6	CATGLGGANVLTF
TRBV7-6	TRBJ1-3	CASSSRTGRAGNTIYF
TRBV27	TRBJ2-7	CASSKSGTSGRLEQYF